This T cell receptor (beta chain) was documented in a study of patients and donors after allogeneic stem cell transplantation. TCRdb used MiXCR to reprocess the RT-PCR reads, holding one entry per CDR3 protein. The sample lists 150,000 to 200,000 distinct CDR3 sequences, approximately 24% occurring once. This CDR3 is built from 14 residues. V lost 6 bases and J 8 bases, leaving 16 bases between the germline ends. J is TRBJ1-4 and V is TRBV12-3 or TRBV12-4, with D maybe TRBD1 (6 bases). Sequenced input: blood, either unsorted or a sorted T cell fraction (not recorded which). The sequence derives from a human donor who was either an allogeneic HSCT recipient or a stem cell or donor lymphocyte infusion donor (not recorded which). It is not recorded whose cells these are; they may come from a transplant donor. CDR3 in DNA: TGTGCCAGCAGGCCTACAGGGATTCAGGAAAAACTGTTTTTT. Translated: CASRPTGIQEKLFF.